The source of this T cell receptor beta chain is a study of T cell changes during pregnancy in multiple sclerosis. Looked up from germline, CDR1 is SGDLS and CDR2 is YYNGEE. Germline trimming cut 3 bases from V and 5 bases from J; bases unmatched to any gene: 8. This CDR3 comprises 17 residues. Method: immunoSEQ multiplex PCR; TCRdb's copy keeps in-frame clones and lacks some. The table records around 63,000 clones, over 80% of them present only once. The J gene is TRBJ2-5, the V gene TRBV9, with TRBD2 matching over 15 bases. The sample consisted of CD8+ T cells from peripheral blood mononuclear cells, taken in the third trimester of pregnancy. This TCR was recovered from a female donor in good health, enrolled as a control in a pregnancy study. CDR3 protein: CASSAGLAGGGGETQYF. The CDR3 nucleotides read TGTGCCAGCAGCGCGGGACTAGCGGGGGGTGGTGGGGAGACCCAGTACTTC.